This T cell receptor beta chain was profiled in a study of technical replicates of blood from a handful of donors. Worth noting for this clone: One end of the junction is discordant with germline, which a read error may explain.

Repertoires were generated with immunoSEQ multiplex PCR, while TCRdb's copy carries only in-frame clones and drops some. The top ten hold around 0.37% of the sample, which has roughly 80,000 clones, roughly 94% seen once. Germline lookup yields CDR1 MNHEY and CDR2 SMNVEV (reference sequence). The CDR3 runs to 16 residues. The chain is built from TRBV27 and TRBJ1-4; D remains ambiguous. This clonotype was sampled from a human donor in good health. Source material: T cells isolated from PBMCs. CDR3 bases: TGTGCCAGCAGTTTATGGTCCGGTCGAATGAATGGAAAACTGTTTTTT. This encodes CASSLWSGRMNGKLFF. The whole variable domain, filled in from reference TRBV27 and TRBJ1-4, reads EAQVTQNPRYLITVTGKKLTVTCSQNMNHEYMSWYRQDPGLGLRQIYYSMNVEVTDKGDVPEGYKVSRKEKRNFPLILESPSPNQTSLYFCASSLWSGRMNGKLFFGSGTQLSVL.